Listed below are T cell receptor beta chains from one sample, sequenced in a study of shared clonotypes between healthy human individuals. The assay was immunoSEQ multiplex PCR, and TCRdb's table has in-frame clones only and misses some. The table has about 600,000 clones, 97% seen once. Sequenced input: naive CD4+ T cells sorted from blood. These receptors were taken from a woman between 25 and 40 years old in good health. Both conserved end residues are part of each CDR3. Each record gives: J gene, clone size, V gene, D gene, CDR3 DNA, CDR3 protein. A D gene is named only where the DNA matches it firmly. Expanded clones get a size class; other rows say once, few or many, or leave the size out.

TRBJ1-5 . TRBV2 TRBD1 TGTGCCAGCAGTGAAAATCCGGCAGGGGGTCAGCCCCAGCATTTT CASSENPAGGQPQHF
TRBJ1-2 . TRBV28 . TGTGCCAGCAGTTTTGGTCAGTATGGCTACACCTTC CASSFGQYGYTF
TRBJ2-7 once TRBV7-9 TRBD1 TGTGCCAGCAGCTTTTTTACAGGGGGGTACGAGCAGTACTTC CASSFFTGGYEQYF
TRBJ1-1 . TRBV5-1 . TGCGCCAGCAGCACGACTGGGGGTGATATGAACACTGAAGCTTTCTTT CASSTTGGDMNTEAFF
TRBJ2-7 . TRBV10-3 . TGTGCCATCAGTGCTGGACAGAGCTCCTACGAGCAGTACTTC CAISAGQSSYEQYF
TRBJ2-7 . TRBV29-1 . TGCAGCATCTCGACAGTGCCGCCATCCGAGCAGTACTTC CSISTVPPSEQYF
TRBJ2-3 . TRBV6-4 TRBD2 TGTGCCAGCAGTGACTCGACTAGCGGGAGTTTGCATACGCAGTATTTT CASSDSTSGSLHTQYF
TRBJ1-5 . TRBV28 . TGTGCCAGCAGTTCAGGACAATTGGGTCAGCCCCAGCATTTT CASSSGQLGQPQHF
TRBJ1-4 . TRBV4-1 . TGCGCCAGCAGCCTGGCAGCCCTTATGGATGAAAAACTGTTTTTT CASSLAALMDEKLFF
TRBJ2-5 few TRBV5-1 . TGCGCCAGCAGCTTGCAAGAGACCCAGTACTTC CASSLQETQYF